This T cell receptor beta chain was recorded in a study of identifying expanded T cells in peripheral blood. The V gene end was trimmed by 8 bases and the J gene end by 0 bases; junction bases not matched to a gene: 1. The CDR3 has 12 amino acids. Per the germline V gene, CDR1 is MNHEY and CDR2 is SMNVEV (reference sequence). Sequenced by immunoSEQ multiplex PCR; TCRdb stores in-frame clones only, minus some. The sample consists of tens of thousands of clones, about 87% of them appearing once. Collection occurred without any documented infections or immune events in donors. This sequence originates from a person between 18 and 70 years old in good health. J is TRBJ2-7 and V is TRBV27; 7 nucleotides line up with TRBD1. Sequences were obtained from blood. CDR3 protein: CASQGVSYEQYF. The CDR3 DNA reads TGTGCCAGCCAGGGGGTCTCCTACGAGCAGTACTTC.